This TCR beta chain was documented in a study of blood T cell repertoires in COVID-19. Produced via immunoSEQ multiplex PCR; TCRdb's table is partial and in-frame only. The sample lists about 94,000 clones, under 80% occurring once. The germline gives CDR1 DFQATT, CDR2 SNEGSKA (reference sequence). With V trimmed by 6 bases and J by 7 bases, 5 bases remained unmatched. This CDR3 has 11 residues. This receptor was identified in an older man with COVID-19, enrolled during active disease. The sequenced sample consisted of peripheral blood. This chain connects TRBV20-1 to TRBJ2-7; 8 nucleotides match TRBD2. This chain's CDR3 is CSALAVGEQYF. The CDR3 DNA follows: TGCAGTGCACTAGCGGTGGGGGAGCAGTACTTC.